This entry features one TCR beta chain sequence. Its antigen is unknown. The sample holds no much larger clone one base away, and base qualities are not on file. After removal of 5 bases from V and 3 bases from J, the junction retains 4 bases not matched to a gene. The CDR3 goes from the cysteine to the phenylalanine over 14 residues. Of the read, only the CDR3 DNA is kept; its 42 bases are in frame from base 1. Sequences SGHAT (CDR1) and FQNNGV (CDR2) are obtained from the germline V gene. Using the immunoSEQ assay, TCRB CDR3 regions were amplified from roughly 2.1 micrograms of genomic DNA, or from all available DNA when less than that was on hand. For multiplex PCR, 60 forward primers for TCR V beta segments and 13 reverse primers for J beta segments were used. Synthetic control templates were spiked into each sample at limiting dilution to estimate reads per starting template. The Illumina HiSeq System generated sequencing reads of 87 bp. The authors' analysis ran thus. To remove PCR and sequencing errors, closely related sequences were merged with a nearest neighbor algorithm. TCR overlap was measured as the percentage of unique tumor TCR beta sequences that were also present in the peripheral blood of the same patient. TCRdb re-hosts the immuneACCESS table, in-frame sequences only. Its copies lack some clones; in the studies checked, an unresolved V gene accounts for under half of them, and the cause for the rest is not known. Clone size and V and J calls were adopted from that table, with D and trimming inferred from the DNA. This sample comprises some 38,000 clones, 70% to 85% of them detected only once. The ten most abundant clones make up approximately 8.4% of the sample.

The data belong to a study of glioma-infiltrating T cells after dendritic cell vaccination (dated by TCRdb to 2015 to 2016). Some background on the complete study: The cohort included some 15 glioblastoma patients drawn from Phase I and II dendritic cell vaccination trials, of whom 9 were newly diagnosed and 6 had recurrent disease. Patients received autologous tumor lysate-pulsed dendritic cell vaccination between about 2003 and 2013. To make the vaccine, monocyte-derived dendritic cells were cultured for six to eight days with IL-4 and GM-CSF and then pulsed overnight with autologous tumor lysate. Three intradermal dendritic cell vaccine injections were administered to patients at biweekly intervals in the arm below the axilla. Deep sequencing of TCR beta CDR3 regions was used to quantify tumor-infiltrating lymphocyte content and compare tumor and blood repertoires in dendritic cell-vaccinated glioblastoma patients. Survival after dendritic cell vaccination was correlated with TCR sequencing metrics, such as TIL content and the overlap between tumor and blood repertoires. Paper-wide results and their limitations: The cohort was small and heterogeneous, only a few patients had full blood and tumor sets, and even fewer had initial-recurrent tumor pairs. The three-group TCR overlap response model was described as speculative and requiring prospective validation. TCR clonality showed no direct relationship with survival, which suggests that a diverse polyclonal response may matter. After dendritic cell vaccination, a higher estimated pretreatment TIL content predicted longer time to progression and overall survival.

To be selected, patients needed enough residual fresh-frozen tumor tissue and more than two years of available survival data. None of the glioblastoma patients carried an isocitrate dehydrogenase mutation, although molecular status otherwise varied. PBMC were collected before vaccination, two weeks after the third vaccination, and at tumor progression if tumor progression occurred. The Qiagen DNeasy Blood extraction Kit was used for extraction of genomic DNA. The rearranged segments are TRBV11-2 and TRBJ2-1; 7 bases in between match TRBD1. The TCR was taken from a human donor with glioblastoma. Sequences were derived from blood, sampled before dendritic cell vaccination. The nucleotides are TGTGCCAGCAGCCCAGGGGGAAGCTACAATGAGCAGTTCTTC. Translated, it reads CASSPGGSYNEQFF. Beyond the CDR3, the reference TRBV11-2 and TRBJ2-1 genes provide the residues; the full variable domain reads: EAGVAQSPRYKIIEKRQSVAFWCNPISGHATLYWYQQILGQGPKLLIQFQNNGVVDDSQLPKDRFSAERLKGVDSTLKIQPAKLEDSAVYLCASSPGGSYNEQFFGPGTRLTVL.